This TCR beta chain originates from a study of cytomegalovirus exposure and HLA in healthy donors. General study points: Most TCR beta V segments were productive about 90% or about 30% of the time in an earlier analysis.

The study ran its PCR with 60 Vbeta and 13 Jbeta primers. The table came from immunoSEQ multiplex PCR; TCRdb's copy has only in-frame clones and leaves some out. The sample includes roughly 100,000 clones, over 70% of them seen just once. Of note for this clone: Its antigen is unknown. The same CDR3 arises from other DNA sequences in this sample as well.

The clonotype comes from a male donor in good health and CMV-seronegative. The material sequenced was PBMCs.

CDR3 nucleotide sequence: TGCGCCAGCAGCCCAGCGGGAGGGTACAATGAGCAGTTCTTC. It is translated as CASSPAGGYNEQFF. V usage is TRBV5-1 and J usage is TRBJ2-1, with TRBD2 identical over 10 bases. The CDR3 is 14 residues long. Germline assignment: CDR1 SGHRS and CDR2 YFSETQ. The ends lost 4 bases at V and 4 bases at J; junction bases unmatched: 2.